The present entry profiles one T cell receptor beta chain with its context. What it binds is unknown. The table came from immunoSEQ multiplex PCR; TCRdb's copy has only in-frame clones and leaves some out. The sample has 100,000 to 150,000 clones, roughly 92% seen once. The data derive from a study of T cell responses to AZD1222 COVID-19 vaccine. Study-level results: Increases in Spike-specific TCR breadth and depth were seen after two AZD1222 doses.

Germline trimming cut 0 bases from V and 10 bases from J; bases unmatched to any gene: 6. This CDR3 contains 15 residues. The germline gives CDR1 WNHNN, CDR2 SYGVQD (reference sequence). The TCR comes from an adult who received the AZD1222 COVID-19 vaccine. The genes are TRBV10-1 and TRBJ1-6, with 7 bases fitting TRBD1. The source material was peripheral blood, sampled 28 days after the second AZD1222 dose. CDR3 in amino acids: CASSESNRGGSPLHF. Here the CDR3 DNA reads TGCGCCAGCAGTGAGTCGAACAGGGGTGGCTCACCCCTCCACTTT.